This T cell receptor (beta chain) was documented in a study of cytomegalovirus exposure and HLA in healthy donors. Findings and caveats of the study: Cytomegalovirus status, reportedly, was diagnosed with high specificity and sensitivity by the classifier. The sole available immune exposure information was CMV serostatus.

The PCR contained 60 Vbeta and 13 Jbeta primers. Repertoires were generated with immunoSEQ multiplex PCR, while TCRdb's copy carries only in-frame clones and drops some. This table has approximately 120,000 clones, about 74% appearing once. Notes on this clone: The antigen remains undetermined.

Trimming left V 5 bases short and J 8 bases short, with 18 bases between. The germline V gene encodes CDR1 SGHAT and CDR2 FQNNGV. The CDR3 length is 15 residues. Healthy bone marrow donors supplied every sample. The TCR originated in a woman aged 45 to 65 in good health and CMV-seropositive. The J gene is TRBJ1-4, the V gene TRBV11-2; the D is unclear. Sample: PBMCs. Here the CDR3 reads CASSLGSYPGEKLFF. The CDR3 DNA sequence: TGTGCCAGCAGCCTCGGGTCATATCCTGGGGAAAAACTGTTTTTT.